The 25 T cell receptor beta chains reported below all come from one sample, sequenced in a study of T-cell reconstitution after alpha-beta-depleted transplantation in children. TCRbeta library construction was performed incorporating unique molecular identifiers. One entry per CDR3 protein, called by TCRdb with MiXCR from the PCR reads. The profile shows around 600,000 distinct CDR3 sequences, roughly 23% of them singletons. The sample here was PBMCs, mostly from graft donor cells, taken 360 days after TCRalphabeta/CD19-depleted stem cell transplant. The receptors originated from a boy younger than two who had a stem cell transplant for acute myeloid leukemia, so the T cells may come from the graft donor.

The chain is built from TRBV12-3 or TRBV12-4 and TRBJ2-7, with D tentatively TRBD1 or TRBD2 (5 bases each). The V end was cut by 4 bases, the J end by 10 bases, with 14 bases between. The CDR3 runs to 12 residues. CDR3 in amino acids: CASSSTPGRQYF. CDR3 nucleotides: TGTGCCAGCAGTTCCACTCCGGGACGTCAGTACTTC.

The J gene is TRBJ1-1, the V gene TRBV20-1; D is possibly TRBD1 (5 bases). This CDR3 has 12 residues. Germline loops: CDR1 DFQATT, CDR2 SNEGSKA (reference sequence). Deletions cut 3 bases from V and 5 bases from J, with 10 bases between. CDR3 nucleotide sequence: TGCAGTGCTAGCCCAGGGAAGACTGAAGCTTTCTTT. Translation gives CSASPGKTEAFF.

CDR3 in amino acids: CASSIGGSRYGYTF. As DNA, the CDR3 is TGTGCCAGTAGCATCGGGGGATCGAGGTATGGCTACACCTTC. The chain has TRBV19 and TRBJ1-2, with a weak D call TRBD1 (5 bases). The V gene lost 6 bases and the J gene lost 5 bases, with 16 bases spanning the gap. CDR1 LNHDA and CDR2 SQIVND come from the germline V gene (reference sequence). The CDR3 is made up of 14 amino acids. Supplemented by reference TRBV19 and TRBJ1-2, the full variable domain reads DGGITQSPKYLFRKEGQNVTLSCEQNLNHDAMYWYRQDPGQGLRLIYYSQIVNDFQKGDIAEGYSVSREKKESFPLTVTSAQKNPTAFYLCASSIGGSRYGYTFGSGTRLTVV.

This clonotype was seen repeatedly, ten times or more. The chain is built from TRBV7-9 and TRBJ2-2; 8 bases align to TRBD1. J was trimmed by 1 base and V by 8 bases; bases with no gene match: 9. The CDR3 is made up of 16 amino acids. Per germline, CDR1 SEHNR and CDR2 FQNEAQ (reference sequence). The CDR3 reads CASPGAGGMNTGELFF. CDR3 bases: TGTGCCAGCCCGGGGGCAGGGGGCATGAACACCGGGGAGCTGTTTTTT.

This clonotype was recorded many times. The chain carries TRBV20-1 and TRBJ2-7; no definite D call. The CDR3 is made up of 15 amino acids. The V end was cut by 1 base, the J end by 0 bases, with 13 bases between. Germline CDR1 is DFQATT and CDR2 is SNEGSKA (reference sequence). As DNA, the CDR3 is TGCAGTGCTAGAGGTCAATCGATCAACTCCTACGAGCAGTACTTC. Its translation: CSARGQSINSYEQYF.

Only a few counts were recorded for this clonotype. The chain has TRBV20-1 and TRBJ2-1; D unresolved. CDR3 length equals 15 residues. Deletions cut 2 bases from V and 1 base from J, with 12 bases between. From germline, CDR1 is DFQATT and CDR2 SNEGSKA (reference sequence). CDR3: CSARSHSLSYNEQFF. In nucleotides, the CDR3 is TGCAGTGCTAGATCGCACAGCCTATCCTACAATGAGCAGTTCTTC.

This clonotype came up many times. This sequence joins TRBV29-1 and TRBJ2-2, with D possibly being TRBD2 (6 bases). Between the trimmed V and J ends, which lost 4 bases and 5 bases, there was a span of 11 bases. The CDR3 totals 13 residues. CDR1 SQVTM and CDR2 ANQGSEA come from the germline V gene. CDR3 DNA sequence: TGCAGCGTTGGACTAGGCAGAACCGGGGAGCTGTTTTTT. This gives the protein CSVGLGRTGELFF.

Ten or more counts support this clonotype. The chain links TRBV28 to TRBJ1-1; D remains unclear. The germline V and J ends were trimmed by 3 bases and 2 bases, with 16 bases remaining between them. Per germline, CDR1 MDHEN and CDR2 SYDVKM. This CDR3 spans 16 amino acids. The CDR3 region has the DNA TGTGCCAGCAGTTTCTTCCGCGCAGACCCAAACACTGAAGCTTTCTTT. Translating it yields CASSFFRADPNTEAFF. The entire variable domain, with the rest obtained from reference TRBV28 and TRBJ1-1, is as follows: DVKVTQSSRYLVKRTGEKVFLECVQDMDHENMFWYRQDPGLGLRLIYFSYDVKMKEKGDIPEGYSVSREKKERFSLILESASTNQTSMYLCASSFFRADPNTEAFFGQGTRLTVV.

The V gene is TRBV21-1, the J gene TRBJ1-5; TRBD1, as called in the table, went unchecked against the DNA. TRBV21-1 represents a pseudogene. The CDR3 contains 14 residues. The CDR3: CASSGGTADQPQHF. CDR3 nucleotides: TGTGCCAGCAGCGGCGGGACAGCTGATCAGCCCCAGCATTTT.

The CDR3 loop reads CSARRRTLNTEAFF. The DNA of the CDR3 is TGCAGTGCTAGAAGACGGACCTTGAACACTGAAGCTTTCTTT. The chain recombines TRBV20-1 with TRBJ1-1, with D uncertain. Germline CDR1 and CDR2: DFQATT and SNEGSKA (reference sequence). V shed 2 bases and J shed 0 bases, with 10 bases lying between them. CDR3 size: 14 residues.

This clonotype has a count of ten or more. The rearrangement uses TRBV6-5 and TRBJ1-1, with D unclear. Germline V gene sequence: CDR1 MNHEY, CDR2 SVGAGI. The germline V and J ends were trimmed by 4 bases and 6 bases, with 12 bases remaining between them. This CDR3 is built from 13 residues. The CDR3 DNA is TGTGCCAGCAGTTCCGAGCCAAGGGCTGAAGCTTTCTTT. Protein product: CASSSEPRAEAFF.

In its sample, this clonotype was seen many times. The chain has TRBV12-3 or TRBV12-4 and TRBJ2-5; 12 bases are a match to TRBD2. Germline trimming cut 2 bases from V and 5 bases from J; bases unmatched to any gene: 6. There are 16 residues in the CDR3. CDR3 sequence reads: CASSLSPGLAGETQYF. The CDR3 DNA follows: TGTGCCAGCAGTTTATCTCCGGGACTAGCGGGCGAGACCCAGTACTTC.

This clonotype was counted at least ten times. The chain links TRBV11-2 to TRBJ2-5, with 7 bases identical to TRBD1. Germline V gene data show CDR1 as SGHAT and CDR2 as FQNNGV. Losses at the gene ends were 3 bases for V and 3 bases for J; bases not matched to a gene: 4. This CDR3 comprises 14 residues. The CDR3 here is CASSFYRGKETQYF. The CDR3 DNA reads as TGTGCCAGCAGCTTCTACAGGGGAAAAGAGACCCAGTACTTC.

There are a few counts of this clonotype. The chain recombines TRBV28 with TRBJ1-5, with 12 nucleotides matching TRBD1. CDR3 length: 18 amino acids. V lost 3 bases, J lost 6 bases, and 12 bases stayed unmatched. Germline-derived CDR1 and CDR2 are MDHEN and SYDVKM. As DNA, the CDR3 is TGTGCCAGCAGTTTCGGGACAGGGGGCGCCGGGTACTTTCAGCCCCAGCATTTT. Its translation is CASSFGTGGAGYFQPQHF.

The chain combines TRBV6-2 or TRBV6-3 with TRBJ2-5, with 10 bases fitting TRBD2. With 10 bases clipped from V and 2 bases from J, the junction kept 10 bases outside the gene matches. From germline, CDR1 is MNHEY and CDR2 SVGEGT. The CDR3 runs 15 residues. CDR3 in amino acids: CATRVAGGPQETQYF. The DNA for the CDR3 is TGTGCCACCAGAGTAGCGGGGGGCCCACAAGAGACCCAGTACTTC.

CDR3 sequence: CSVAWGAVIYGYTF. The DNA of the CDR3 is TGCAGCGTTGCCTGGGGGGCGGTGATCTATGGCTACACCTTC. The chain carries TRBV29-1 and TRBJ1-2; D perhaps matches TRBD1 (6 bases). Germline V CDR1 and CDR2: SQVTM, ANQGSEA. The CDR3 covers 14 residues. V shed 4 bases and J shed 4 bases, with 16 bases lying between them.

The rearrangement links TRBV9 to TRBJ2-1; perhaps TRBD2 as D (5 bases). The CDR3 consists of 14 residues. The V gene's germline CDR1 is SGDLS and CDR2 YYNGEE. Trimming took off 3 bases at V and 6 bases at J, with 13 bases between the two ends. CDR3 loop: CASSEGRAGNEQFF. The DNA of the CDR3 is TGTGCCAGCAGCGAGGGTAGGGCGGGCAATGAGCAGTTCTTC.

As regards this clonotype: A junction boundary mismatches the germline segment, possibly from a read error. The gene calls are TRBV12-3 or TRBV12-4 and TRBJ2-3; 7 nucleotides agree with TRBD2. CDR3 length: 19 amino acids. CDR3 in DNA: TGTGCCAGCTGTTTAACCCGGCGGGGGATGAAGCTTAGCACAGATACGCAGTATTTT. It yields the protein CASCLTRRGMKLSTDTQYF.

CDR3 bases: TGTGCCAGCAGTGGCGGGGACAGGGGGCAGGGTGAGCAGTTCTTC. Translating it yields CASSGGDRGQGEQFF. The chain is built from TRBV7-6 and TRBJ2-1, with 12 bases fitting TRBD1. The CDR3 loop spans 15 amino acids. CDR1 SGHVS and CDR2 FNYEAQ come from the germline V gene. V lost 6 bases to trimming and J lost 9 bases; unmatched junction nucleotides: 9.

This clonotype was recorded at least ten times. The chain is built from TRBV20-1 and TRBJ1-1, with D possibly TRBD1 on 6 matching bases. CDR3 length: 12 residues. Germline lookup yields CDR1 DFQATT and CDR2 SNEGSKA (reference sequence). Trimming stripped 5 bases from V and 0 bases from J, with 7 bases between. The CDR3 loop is CSAYRVNTEAFF. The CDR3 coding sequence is TGCAGTGCTTACAGGGTGAACACTGAAGCTTTCTTT.

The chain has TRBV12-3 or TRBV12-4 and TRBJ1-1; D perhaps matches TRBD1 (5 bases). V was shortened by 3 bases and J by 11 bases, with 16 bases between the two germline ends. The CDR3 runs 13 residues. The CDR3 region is CASSFTGDELAFF. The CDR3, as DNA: TGTGCCAGCAGTTTCACCGGGGACGAATTGGCTTTCTTT.

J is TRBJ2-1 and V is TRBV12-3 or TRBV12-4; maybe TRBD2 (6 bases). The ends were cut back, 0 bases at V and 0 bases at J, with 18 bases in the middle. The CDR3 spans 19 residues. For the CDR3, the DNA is TGTGCCAGCAGTTTAGCGGGACTCACCCACAGATACTCCTACAATGAGCAGTTCTTC. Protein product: CASSLAGLTHRYSYNEQFF.

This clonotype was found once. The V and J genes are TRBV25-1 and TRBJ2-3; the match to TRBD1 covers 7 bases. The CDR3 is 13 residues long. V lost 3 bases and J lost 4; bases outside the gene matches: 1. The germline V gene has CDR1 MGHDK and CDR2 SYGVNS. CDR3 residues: CASSDQGADTQYF. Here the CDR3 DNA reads TGTGCCAGCAGTGACCAGGGGGCAGATACGCAGTATTTT.

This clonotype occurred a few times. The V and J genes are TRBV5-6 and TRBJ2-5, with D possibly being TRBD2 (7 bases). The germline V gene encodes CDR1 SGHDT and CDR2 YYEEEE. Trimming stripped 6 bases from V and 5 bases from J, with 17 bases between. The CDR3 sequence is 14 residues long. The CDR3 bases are TGTGCCAGCACCGGAAGGGGGGGCCTTGAGACCCAGTACTTC. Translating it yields CASTGRGGLETQYF.

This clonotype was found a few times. The CDR3 bases are TGCAGTGCTAGAGATCAGGTAGCGGGGGGAAATGAGCAGTTCTTC. It encodes CSARDQVAGGNEQFF. This sequence joins TRBV20-1 and TRBJ2-1; 10 nucleotides match TRBD2. From germline, CDR1 is DFQATT and CDR2 SNEGSKA (reference sequence). After removal of 0 bases from V and 7 bases from J, the junction contained 6 bases not matched to a gene. This CDR3 spans 15 amino acids.